These T cell receptor beta chains were read from a single sample in a study of early T cells in non-severe SARS-CoV-2 infection. Using its own MiXCR run on the 5' RACE reads, TCRdb lists one record per CDR3 protein. The sample has about 81,000 distinct CDR3 sequences, 11% to 15% seen once; the top ten hold about 10%. The specimen was whole blood. The receptors were sampled from an adult who was a healthcare worker with PCR-confirmed SARS-CoV-2 infection or an uninfected control (not recorded which). Each CDR3 is given with its conserved first and last residue. D genes are given only for firm matches. For some rows the clone size is stated as once, few or many, or as a class when expanded; others skip it.

size: -; V: TRBV12-3/TRBV12-4; J: TRBJ1-6; D: TRBD1; DNA: TGTGCCAGCAGCCGGGACAGAAATTCACCCCTCCACTTT; CDR3: CASSRDRNSPLHF
size: -; V: TRBV28; J: TRBJ1-2; D: -; DNA: TGTGCCAGCAGTTTAACAGGGTTCGGCTATGGCTACACCTTC; CDR3: CASSLTGFGYGYTF
size: -; V: TRBV20-1; J: TRBJ2-3; D: TRBD1; DNA: TGCAGTGCTAGACAGGGACAGGGGCCAGATACGCAGTATTTT; CDR3: CSARQGQGPDTQYF
size: few; V: TRBV6-6; J: TRBJ2-3; D: TRBD1; DNA: TGTGCCAGCAGTTCCGGGACAGGGGATCCGCAGTATTTT; CDR3: CASSSGTGDPQYF
size: few; V: TRBV27; J: TRBJ1-1; D: -; DNA: TGTGCCAGCACCTCCCAGGGCATTCACACTGAAGCTTTCTTT; CDR3: CASTSQGIHTEAFF
size: many; V: TRBV2; J: TRBJ2-7; D: TRBD1; DNA: TGTGCCAGCAGAGGGGGACAGAGTTCATACGAGCAGTACTTC; CDR3: CASRGGQSSYEQYF
size: -; V: TRBV6-5; J: TRBJ1-2; D: -; DNA: TGTGCCATCCTTGATGGGCGGGATGGCTACACCTTC; CDR3: CAILDGRDGYTF
size: few; V: TRBV5-1; J: TRBJ2-1; D: TRBD2; DNA: TGCGCCAGCAGCTTGGCGGCGGGGGGTCCGTATCAGCAGTTCTTC; CDR3: CASSLAAGGPYQQFF
size: many; V: TRBV5-1; J: TRBJ1-6; D: -; DNA: TGCGCCAGCAGCTTGGACACCCCAGGGGAATCCTATAATTCACCCCTCCACTTT; CDR3: CASSLDTPGESYNSPLHF
size: -; V: TRBV5-4; J: TRBJ1-2; D: -; DNA: TGTGCCAGCAGCTTGGACGGGGACCTCTATGGCTACACCTTC; CDR3: CASSLDGDLYGYTF
size: few; V: TRBV5-4; J: TRBJ2-2; D: -; DNA: TGTGCCAGCAGCTCGAGGACTCAAAACACCGGGGAGCTGTTTTTT; CDR3: CASSSRTQNTGELFF
size: few; V: TRBV9; J: TRBJ1-1; D: -; DNA: TGTGCCAGCAGCGTAGACGGCACTGAAGCTTTCTTT; CDR3: CASSVDGTEAFF
size: -; V: TRBV7-2; J: TRBJ1-2; D: -; DNA: TGTGCCAGCAGCTTAGCATCCTATGGCTACACCTTC; CDR3: CASSLASYGYTF
size: few; V: TRBV28; J: TRBJ2-3; D: -; DNA: TGTGCCAGCAGTTTTTTGGGGGCTAGCACAGATACGCAGTATTTT; CDR3: CASSFLGASTDTQYF
size: -; V: TRBV20-1; J: TRBJ1-6; D: -; DNA: TGCAGTGCTAGAGTTACAGTTAATTCACCCCTCCACTTT; CDR3: CSARVTVNSPLHF
size: few; V: TRBV12-3/TRBV12-4; J: TRBJ2-7; D: TRBD2; DNA: TGTGCCAGCAGTTTACTAGCGGGGGCCTACCACGAGCAGTACTTC; CDR3: CASSLLAGAYHEQYF
size: few; V: TRBV7-9; J: TRBJ2-1; D: -; DNA: TGTGCCAGCAGCCCCTTGGGGTACAATGAGCAGTTCTTC; CDR3: CASSPLGYNEQFF
size: -; V: TRBV2; J: TRBJ2-7; D: -; DNA: TGTGCCAGCAATGATGGCTACTCCTACGAGCAGTACTTC; CDR3: CASNDGYSYEQYF
size: many; V: TRBV11-1; J: TRBJ2-2; D: -; DNA: TGTGCCAGCAGATCGGACAGCAACACCGGGGAGCTGTTTTTT; CDR3: CASRSDSNTGELFF
size: few; V: TRBV19; J: TRBJ1-2; D: -; DNA: TGTGCCAGTAGTGTATCGGGGAACAACTGGGGCTACACCTTC; CDR3: CASSVSGNNWGYTF
size: -; V: TRBV11-2; J: TRBJ2-1; D: -; DNA: TGTGCCAGCAGGGCAGGTGAAGGCCAGTTCTTC; CDR3: CASRAGEGQFF
size: many; V: TRBV7-8; J: TRBJ1-1; D: -; DNA: TGTGCCAGCAGCTTCACAGTTGGCACTGAAGCTTTCTTT; CDR3: CASSFTVGTEAFF
size: -; V: TRBV27; J: TRBJ2-7; D: TRBD1; DNA: TGTGCCAGCAGTGTGGACAGGATAAGCTCCTACGAGCAGTACTTC; CDR3: CASSVDRISSYEQYF
size: -; V: TRBV2; J: TRBJ2-7; D: -; DNA: TGTGCCGGCAGTCGGCACAATGGGTACGAGCAGTACTTC; CDR3: CAGSRHNGYEQYF
size: many; V: TRBV6-2/TRBV6-3; J: TRBJ1-1; D: -; DNA: TGTGCCAGCAGTTACTCGGAAGGCAATGAAGCTTTCTTT; CDR3: CASSYSEGNEAFF
size: -; V: TRBV15; J: TRBJ1-3; D: -; DNA: TGTGCCACCAGCAGAGACAGGGCCTCTGGAAACACCATATATTTT; CDR3: CATSRDRASGNTIYF
size: few; V: TRBV2; J: TRBJ1-1; D: -; DNA: TGTGCCAGCAGTGAAACCTCGCCCGGGCTAGGTAACACTGAAGCTTTCTTT; CDR3: CASSETSPGLGNTEAFF
size: -; V: TRBV3-1; J: TRBJ2-2; D: TRBD2; DNA: TGTGCCAGCTCCTTGAGGGGACTAGTTAGCGGGGAGCTGTTTTTT; CDR3: CASSLRGLVSGELFF
size: once; V: TRBV6-2/TRBV6-3; J: TRBJ1-5; D: -; DNA: TGTGCCAGCCAAGGGGGAGGGCAAAATCAGCCCCAGCATTTT; CDR3: CASQGGGQNQPQHF
size: -; V: TRBV20-1; J: TRBJ2-7; D: TRBD2; DNA: TGCAGTGCTAGAGATGCCCCTAGCGGGGGGGCCAGGGTACACGAGCAGTACTTC; CDR3: CSARDAPSGGARVHEQYF
size: -; V: TRBV6-5; J: TRBJ1-6; D: -; DNA: TGTGCCAGCAGTTACCTAAATGAGCGGGCACCCCTCCACTTT; CDR3: CASSYLNERAPLHF
size: -; V: TRBV3-1; J: TRBJ2-7; D: -; DNA: TGTGCCAGCAGCCAAGATTTAACAAACTACGAGCAGTACTTC; CDR3: CASSQDLTNYEQYF
size: -; V: TRBV6-5; J: TRBJ2-7; D: -; DNA: TGTGCCAGCAAATCGAGCGGGTCATACGAGCAGTACTTC; CDR3: CASKSSGSYEQYF
size: few; V: TRBV5-1; J: TRBJ2-3; D: -; DNA: TGCGCCAGCAGCTTGGCCGCCCCAGGGATAGATACGCAGTATTTT; CDR3: CASSLAAPGIDTQYF
size: many; V: TRBV10-3; J: TRBJ2-2; D: -; DNA: TGTGCCATCAGTGAGTCGGGACCACCCACCGGGGAGCTGTTTTTT; CDR3: CAISESGPPTGELFF
size: -; V: TRBV14; J: TRBJ2-5; D: -; DNA: TGTGCCAGCAGCCAATTTAGGTCCTCCGATCAAGAGACCCAGTACTTC; CDR3: CASSQFRSSDQETQYF
size: -; V: TRBV12-3/TRBV12-4; J: TRBJ2-2; D: -; DNA: TGTGCCAGCAGGAACGAACAGGGCGTCGGGGAGCTGTTTTTT; CDR3: CASRNEQGVGELFF
size: -; V: TRBV5-1; J: TRBJ1-1; D: TRBD1; DNA: TGCGCCAGCAGGAAGGGACAGGGCGTCACTGAAGCTTTCTTT; CDR3: CASRKGQGVTEAFF